This T cell receptor beta chain was found in a study of blood T cell repertoires in COVID-19. Everyone who took part was roughly 18 to 89 years old, and they came from fewer than 25 US areas. Donors of Cohort 3 who recovered were those that had two negative PCRs, clearance, or symptom resolution. Germline-derived CDR1 and CDR2 are GTSNPN and SVGIG (reference sequence). The CDR3 totals 11 residues. This clone was counted a single time. Germline is not matched at one junction end, which may reflect a read error. Per the authors' pipeline: Nucleated cell number was recorded as an estimate derived from reference gene primer amplification. The method was immunoSEQ multiplex PCR; TCRdb's version includes in-frame clones alone and lacks a portion of them. V and J calls and clone size are given by that table; D and trimming were obtained from the DNA. The data contain some 200,000 clones, 80% to 85% of them singletons.

Sequencing used PBMCs or T cells enriched from blood (not recorded which). V gene TRBV30 combines with J gene TRBJ2-3; D remains unclear. The receptor was isolated from a man aged 35-49 years who had recovered from COVID-19. In DNA form, the CDR3 reads TGTGCCTGGAGTGTCACAAATACGCAGTATTTT. This sequence encodes CAWSVTNTQYF.